A single sample is the source of the 23 T cell receptor beta chains below, sequenced in a study of response to subunit inactivated influenza vaccine. TCRdb used MiXCR to reprocess the RT-PCR reads, holding one entry per CDR3 protein. Of some 850,000 distinct CDR3 sequences in the sample, approximately 18% were seen once. The sequencing used PBMCs from blood, collected about 5 days after vaccination. The origin of the receptors is a man aged 45-65 years who received an inactivated influenza vaccine.

The gene calls are TRBV20-1 and TRBJ2-1; 7 bases align to TRBD2. Per germline, CDR1 DFQATT and CDR2 SNEGSKA (reference sequence). The CDR3 contains 17 residues. Germline trimming cut 1 base from V and 3 bases from J; bases unmatched to any gene: 12. CDR3 sequence: CSARAFDREADYNEQFF. The CDR3 nucleotides read TGCAGTGCTAGAGCCTTTGACCGGGAGGCGGACTACAATGAGCAGTTCTTC.

CDR3 bases: TGCGCCAGCAGCCAAGAGGGGACAGTTGCCACCGGGGAGCTGTTTTTT. Amino acids: CASSQEGTVATGELFF. V and J are TRBV4-3 and TRBJ2-2, with 7 bases fitting TRBD1. The V gene's germline CDR1 is LGHNA and CDR2 YSLEER. The CDR3 totals 16 residues. V gave up 0 bases and J gave up 4 bases; unmatched junction bases: 5.

This clonotype has ten or more counts. The chain carries TRBV6-1 and TRBJ1-4, with 9 bases lining up with TRBD1. V was clipped by 7 bases and J by 5 bases; unmatched bases: 5. CDR1 is MNHNS and CDR2 is SASEGT in the germline V gene. The CDR3 has 14 amino acids. The CDR3, as DNA: TGTGCCAGCACCTGGGACAGGGAGAATGAAAAACTGTTTTTT. Its protein product is CASTWDRENEKLFF.

This clonotype turned up a few times. This chain connects TRBV20-1 to TRBJ2-7; 7 bases agree with TRBD1. Germline trimming cut 1 base from V and 2 bases from J; bases unmatched to any gene: 5. The germline V gene has CDR1 DFQATT and CDR2 SNEGSKA (reference sequence). This CDR3 region has 14 residues. The CDR3 loop is CSARVGTATYEQYF. CDR3 sequence (DNA): TGCAGTGCTAGAGTGGGGACAGCGACCTACGAGCAGTACTTC.

This clonotype was seen only a few times. The rearrangement links TRBV5-1 to TRBJ1-1; 7 bases are a match to TRBD1. Germline values: CDR1 SGHRS, CDR2 YFSETQ. J gave up 4 bases and V 3 bases, and 6 bases lay outside the gene matches. This CDR3 is built from 14 residues. In nucleotides, the CDR3 is TGCGCCAGCAGCTACCTTCCAGGGGGCACTGAAGCTTTCTTT. It yields the protein CASSYLPGGTEAFF.

V is TRBV20-1 and J is TRBJ2-1, with 8 bases fitting TRBD2. Germline V CDR1 and CDR2: DFQATT, SNEGSKA (reference sequence). CDR3 length: 14 amino acids. Trimming cost V 0 bases and J 9 bases; bases outside gene matches: 7. The CDR3 DNA follows: TGCAGTGCTAGAGACCCGGGGGGGCCGTTTGAGCAGTTCTTC. The encoded protein is CSARDPGGPFEQFF.

This clonotype was picked up a small number of times. The rearrangement links TRBV4-1 to TRBJ1-2; D gene uncertain. This CDR3 is 15 amino acids long. The germline gives CDR1 MGHRA, CDR2 YSYEKL. V lost 1 base, J lost 0 bases, and 9 bases lay in between. As DNA, the CDR3 is TGCGCCAGCAGCCAAGCTCCAGGCCCTAACTATGGCTACACCTTC. Protein product: CASSQAPGPNYGYTF.

This clonotype was picked up a small number of times. The genes are TRBV7-9 and TRBJ2-3, with TRBD1 matching over 9 bases. The CDR3 is 15 residues long. The ends lost 7 bases at V and 4 bases at J; junction bases unmatched: 9. Germline V gene data show CDR1 as SEHNR and CDR2 as FQNEAQ (reference sequence). The CDR3 DNA is TGTGCCAGCACCCCCAGGAGGACAGGGGCAGATACGCAGTATTTT. This sequence encodes CASTPRRTGADTQYF.

This chain connects TRBV28 to TRBJ2-7; TRBD1 matches at 7 bases. Per the germline V gene, CDR1 is MDHEN and CDR2 is SYDVKM. Trimming took 3 bases from V and 3 from J; bases not matched to a gene: 17. This CDR3 contains 18 residues. The DNA for the CDR3 is TGTGCCAGCAGTTTTCCCGGGACAGTAGGAAACAGCGTCTACGAGCAGTACTTC. Its protein product is CASSFPGTVGNSVYEQYF.

In its sample, this clonotype was seen a few times. The V gene is TRBV6-5, the J gene TRBJ1-5, with D possibly matching TRBD1 (6 bases). V was shortened by 2 bases and J by 6 bases, with 11 bases between the two germline ends. Per the germline V gene, CDR1 is MNHEY and CDR2 is SVGAGI. The CDR3 totals 14 residues. CDR3 loop: CASSYDRGGQPQHF. The CDR3 DNA sequence: TGTGCCAGCAGTTACGATAGGGGGGGTCAGCCCCAGCATTTT.

The V gene is TRBV27, the J gene TRBJ1-1; a possible D gene is TRBD1 (5 bases). CDR3 length equals 12 residues. Trimming cost V 2 bases and J 11 bases, with 12 bases left between them. Germline V CDR1 and CDR2: MNHEY, SMNVEV (reference sequence). The CDR3 reads CASSLKGWEAFF. The CDR3 bases are TGTGCCAGCAGTTTAAAGGGGTGGGAGGCTTTCTTT.

This clonotype was counted ten times or more. This chain joins TRBV20-1 and TRBJ1-2; 9 bases match TRBD1. In germline, CDR1 is DFQATT, CDR2 SNEGSKA (reference sequence). This CDR3 has 11 amino acids. J lost 6 bases, V lost 5 bases, and 1 base had no gene match. The CDR3: CSAGTGNGYTF. CDR3 DNA: TGCAGTGCTGGGACAGGGAATGGCTACACCTTC.

There are many counts of this clonotype. The chain is built from TRBV2 and TRBJ1-6; D not certain. From germline, CDR1 is SNHLY and CDR2 FYNNEI. Trimming pared 4 bases from V and 12 bases from J, leaving 13 bases between. CDR3 length: 13 amino acids. CDR3 region: CASSGSGDEPLHF. CDR3 coding DNA: TGTGCCAGCAGTGGGTCCGGAGACGAACCCCTCCACTTT.

The table lists this clonotype with a few counts. J is TRBJ2-1 and V is TRBV20-1, with TRBD2 as a possible D gene (6 bases). The ends were cut back, 1 base at V and 4 bases at J, with 14 bases in the middle. Germline CDR1 and CDR2: DFQATT and SNEGSKA (reference sequence). The CDR3 loop spans 15 amino acids. CDR3 sequence: CSARVQGTSYNEQFF. The CDR3 DNA sequence: TGCAGTGCTAGAGTACAAGGGACTTCGTACAATGAGCAGTTCTTC.

The chain recombines TRBV9 with TRBJ2-1; TRBD1 aligns across 7 bases. The CDR3 loop spans 16 amino acids. Germline V gene lookup returns CDR1 SGDLS and CDR2 YYNGEE. Losses at the gene ends were 4 bases for V and 6 bases for J; bases not matched to a gene: 13. CDR3 region: CASSHTGQAVGNEQFF. The CDR3 bases are TGTGCCAGCAGCCACACCGGACAGGCCGTCGGCAATGAGCAGTTCTTC.

There are a few counts of this clonotype. The gene calls are TRBV6-5 and TRBJ2-7, with D unclear. Trimming stripped 6 bases from V and 2 bases from J, with 17 bases between. This CDR3 region has 15 residues. CDR1 and CDR2 (germline): MNHEY, SVGAGI. CDR3 amino acids: CASSYRQTSPYEQYF. CDR3 coding DNA: TGTGCCAGCAGCTACAGACAAACATCCCCCTACGAGCAGTACTTC.

About this clonotype: One end of the junction varies from germline; a read error may be responsible. V is TRBV12-3 or TRBV12-4 and J is TRBJ2-7; 11 bases match TRBD2. The CDR3 is 14 residues long. CDR3 DNA sequence: TGTGCCTGCAGCCTGACTAGCGGGACCCACGAGCAGTACTTC. It specifies CACSLTSGTHEQYF.

The V call is TRBV6-1, the J call TRBJ2-7; D perhaps matches TRBD2 (6 bases). The length of the CDR3 is 14 residues. Trimming took off 6 bases at V and 2 bases at J, with 14 bases between the two ends. Germline CDR1 MNHNS, CDR2 SASEGT. CDR3 sequence: CASRFGGTAYEQYF. The CDR3 DNA sequence: TGTGCCAGCAGGTTTGGAGGGACCGCCTACGAGCAGTACTTC.

This clonotype was counted once. The DNA for the CDR3 is TGTGCCAGCAGCTTAGTAACTAGCGGAGACACAGATACGCAGTATTTT. It is translated as CASSLVTSGDTDTQYF. The chain joins TRBV11-1 to TRBJ2-3, with 8 bases lining up with TRBD2. The CDR3 has 16 amino acids. Germline trimming cut 1 base from V and 2 bases from J; bases unmatched to any gene: 5. Germline lookup yields CDR1 SGHAT and CDR2 FQDESV (reference sequence).

The V call is TRBV30, the J call TRBJ2-1; TRBD2 might be the D (5 bases). The CDR3 runs to 14 residues. Trimming took 0 bases from V and 8 from J, leaving 14 bases between them. Per the germline V gene, CDR1 is GTSNPN and CDR2 is SVGIG (reference sequence). The CDR3 DNA sequence: TGTGCCTGGAGTGTGCTTGGGCTAGCCGATGAGCAGTTCTTC. This gives the protein CAWSVLGLADEQFF.

V gene TRBV9 combines with J gene TRBJ2-7; perhaps TRBD1 as D (5 bases). Germline V gene lookup returns CDR1 SGDLS and CDR2 YYNGEE. CDR3 length equals 15 residues. Trimming stripped 0 bases from V and 1 base from J, with 11 bases between. CDR3 protein: CASSVGAGLSYEQYF. CDR3 in DNA: TGTGCCAGCAGCGTAGGCGCAGGGCTATCCTACGAGCAGTACTTC.

The sample holds a few counts of this clonotype. The CDR3 DNA reads as TGCAGTGCGGAAGCATCCCCCGGGGAGCTGTTTTTT. This codes for CSAEASPGELFF. This chain joins TRBV20-1 and TRBJ2-2; D is uncertain. V was cut by 6 bases and J by 6 bases, with 11 bases left in between. The length of the CDR3 is 12 residues. Germline V gene lookup returns CDR1 DFQATT and CDR2 SNEGSKA (reference sequence).

This clonotype was counted a few times. The gene calls are TRBV7-2 and TRBJ1-4; possible D gene TRBD1, 5 bases. V was cut by 0 bases and J by 8 bases, with 25 bases left in between. The CDR3 runs 19 residues. Germline V gene data show CDR1 as SGHTA and CDR2 as FQGNSA. As DNA, the CDR3 is TGTGCCAGCAGCTTAGCTCCTCCGGGACGCCCAGGGCTGGGGGAAAAACTGTTTTTT. It specifies CASSLAPPGRPGLGEKLFF.